This passage covers 10 T cell receptor beta chains from one sample sequenced in a study of shared clonotypes between healthy human individuals. Naive CD8 cells were CD45RO-negative, positively selected for CCR7, excluding terminally differentiated effector memory CD45RA+ cells. TCRdb's table, derived via immunoSEQ multiplex PCR, lists solely in-frame clones and lacks some. Of around 2,000,000 clones listed, 85% to 95% are singletons. The sample comprised naive CD8+ T cells from PBMCs. These receptors were collected from a man aged 18-30 years in good health. Some clones in this sample may be carry-over from other donors' samples.

The chain employs TRBV28 and TRBJ2-1; D unclear. CDR3 length equals 12 residues. Germline CDR1 is MDHEN and CDR2 is SYDVKM. The V end lost 5 bases, the J end lost 8 bases, and 10 bases lay between the germline ends. CDR3: CASSGVSDEQFF. The CDR3 region has the DNA TGTGCCAGCAGTGGGGTAAGCGATGAGCAGTTCTTC.

This clone was recorded only once. The chain carries TRBV27 and TRBJ2-7; D is possibly TRBD2 (6 bases). V gave up 5 bases and J gave up 6 bases, with 11 bases separating them. The CDR3 totals 12 residues. From germline, CDR1 is MNHEY and CDR2 SMNVEV (reference sequence). The CDR3 reads CASSGGLGEQYF. The CDR3 DNA is TGTGCCAGCAGTGGGGGGTTGGGCGAGCAGTACTTC.

The chain couples TRBV7-9 to TRBJ2-1; no clear D gene. CDR3 length equals 15 residues. V was pared by 5 bases and J by 5 bases, with 16 bases between. Looked up from germline, CDR1 is SEHNR and CDR2 is FQNEAQ (reference sequence). The CDR3 here is CASSPRWDPDNEQFF. The CDR3 DNA reads TGTGCCAGCAGCCCGAGGTGGGATCCCGACAATGAGCAGTTCTTC.

This clone was counted between two and nine times. This same CDR3 is encoded by further DNA sequences in the sample. V usage is TRBV29-1 and J usage is TRBJ1-1, with no clear D. CDR3 length equals 11 residues. Germline CDR1 reads SQVTM; CDR2 reads ANQGSEA. Trimming took off 4 bases at V and 2 bases at J, with 5 bases between the two ends. The CDR3 nucleotides are TGCAGCGTTGCGGTAAACACTGAAGCTTTCTTT. Amino acid sequence: CSVAVNTEAFF.

The chain is built from TRBV27 and TRBJ2-1; D is uncertain. This CDR3 is built from 16 residues. V was clipped by 5 bases and J by 5 bases, with 19 bases between them. CDR1 is MNHEY and CDR2 is SMNVEV in the germline V gene (reference sequence). The CDR3 protein is CASSPWAVLLNNEQFF. CDR3 in DNA: TGTGCCAGCAGTCCTTGGGCCGTACTTTTAAACAATGAGCAGTTCTTC.

The chain joins TRBV11-2 to TRBJ2-6, with 7 nucleotides matching TRBD2. CDR3 length: 18 residues. Per the germline V gene, CDR1 is SGHAT and CDR2 is FQNNGV. J gave up 2 bases and V 2 bases, and 9 bases lay outside the gene matches. CDR3 amino acids: CASSLFAGVRAGANVLTF. CDR3 sequence (DNA): TGTGCCAGCAGCTTATTCGCGGGGGTAAGGGCTGGGGCCAACGTCCTGACTTTC.

The chain joins TRBV29-1 to TRBJ2-1, with D perhaps matching TRBD1 or TRBD2 (5 bases each). Germline CDR1 SQVTM, CDR2 ANQGSEA. V lost 7 bases, J lost 4 bases, and 14 bases lay in between. The CDR3 runs 13 residues. The CDR3 DNA sequence: TGCAGCGCGTTGAGAGGGGATTACAATGAGCAGTTCTTC. It specifies CSALRGDYNEQFF.

To note about this clone: Other DNA sequences of this sample code for an identical CDR3. The V and J genes are TRBV5-1 and TRBJ2-1, with a weak D call TRBD1 (6 bases). The ends were cut back, 0 bases at V and 4 bases at J, with 11 bases in the middle. The CDR3 totals 15 residues. The germline V gene has CDR1 SGHRS and CDR2 YFSETQ. CDR3 loop: CASSLAQGTYNEQFF. As DNA, the CDR3 is TGCGCCAGCAGCTTGGCACAGGGAACATACAATGAGCAGTTCTTC. Full variable domain (missing parts from reference TRBV5-1 and TRBJ2-1): KAGVTQTPRYLIKTRGQQVTLSCSPISGHRSVSWYQQTPGQGLQFLFEYFSETQRNKGNFPGRFSGRQFSNSRSEMNVSTLELGDSALYLCASSLAQGTYNEQFFGPGTRLTVL.

The rearrangement links TRBV9 to TRBJ2-1; possible D gene TRBD2, 6 bases. Germline CDR1 and CDR2: SGDLS and YYNGEE. This CDR3 spans 16 amino acids. V was trimmed by 1 base and J by 7 bases, leaving 18 bases between them. The CDR3 nucleotides are TGTGCCAGCAGCGTAACTGGGACTCCCAAGCGGAATGAGCAGTTCTTC. Translated: CASSVTGTPKRNEQFF. The full variable domain, with the rest looked up from reference TRBV9 and TRBJ2-1, is DSGVTQTPKHLITATGQRVTLRCSPRSGDLSVYWYQQSLDQGLQFLIQYYNGEERAKGNILERFSAQQFPDLHSELNLSSLELGDSALYFCASSVTGTPKRNEQFFGPGTRLTVL.

The chain joins TRBV29-1 to TRBJ1-1; no clear D gene. The CDR3 runs to 11 residues. V shed 7 bases and J shed 4 bases, with 10 bases lying between them. CDR1 and CDR2 from the germline V gene are SQVTM and ANQGSEA. The DNA for the CDR3 is TGCAGCGCCTGGGTAGTCACTGAAGCTTTCTTT. It specifies CSAWVVTEAFF.